This T cell receptor beta chain was sequenced for a study of blood T cell repertoires in COVID-19. Turning to the study itself: Donors in the United States, Italy and Spain gave samples during acute or convalescent COVID-19.

Sequenced by immunoSEQ multiplex PCR; TCRdb stores in-frame clones only, minus some. The sample has 330,000 or so clones, 80% to 90% seen once. Deletions cut 5 bases from V and 4 bases from J, with 11 bases between. The germline V gene has CDR1 MNHEY and CDR2 SVGAGI. The CDR3 has 13 residues. All recovered Cohort 3 donors got two negative PCRs, got clearance, or saw symptom resolution. The sequence was collected from a young man who had recovered from COVID-19. The gene calls are TRBV6-5 and TRBJ1-1; D not certain. The material sequenced was PBMCs or T cells enriched from blood (not recorded which). DNA of the CDR3: TGTGCCAGCAGTATCGGAGGTCGCACTGAAGCTTTCTTT. Its translation: CASSIGGRTEAFF.